These 10 T cell receptor beta chains originate from one sample sequenced in a study of monozygotic twins with inflammatory bowel disease. TCRdb reprocessed the 5' RACE reads and keeps a single row for each CDR3 protein, giving no DNA. With approximately 330,000 distinct CDR3 sequences in the sample, the ten largest clones hold 2% to 2.5%. The specimen was blood. The receptors stem from a human donor with ulcerative colitis or Crohn's disease, or a healthy co-twin of an affected twin (not recorded which).

The V gene is TRBV6-1, the J gene TRBJ1-1. CDR1 and CDR2 (germline): MNHNS, SASEGT. The CDR3 sequence is 15 residues long. CDR3 loop: CASSLRGQGTTEAFF.

The chain recombines TRBV28 with TRBJ2-1; TCRdb gives TRBD2 as the D gene, but with no DNA this cannot be confirmed. There are 13 residues in the CDR3. Germline CDR1 and CDR2: MDHEN and SYDVKM. The CDR3 sequence: CAGAGWPYNEQFF.

This chain's CDR3 is CASSRQFTDTQYF. V gene TRBV28 combines with J gene TRBJ2-3; no DNA is available, so the TRBD1 call from TCRdb remains unchecked. Germline values: CDR1 MDHEN, CDR2 SYDVKM. The CDR3 runs 13 residues.

The chain uses TRBV6-5 and TRBJ2-5; TCRdb's assignment of TRBD1 cannot be checked, as there is no DNA. Germline CDR1 MNHEY, CDR2 SVGAGI. The CDR3 covers 14 residues. Here the CDR3 reads CASSSRQAQETQYF.

The chain is built from TRBV7-2 and TRBJ2-4. Germline values: CDR1 SGHTA, CDR2 FQGNSA. This CDR3 region has 13 residues. The CDR3 is CASSSGAKNIQYF.

The rearrangement links TRBV7-8 to TRBJ2-7; TCRdb's assignment of TRBD2 cannot be checked, as there is no DNA. Germline-derived CDR1 and CDR2 are SGHVS and FQNEAQ. This CDR3 region has 16 residues. The CDR3: CASSPVDTAASYEQYF.

The J gene is TRBJ2-1, the V gene TRBV6-2 or TRBV6-3. Germline V gene lookup returns CDR1 MNHEY and CDR2 SVGEGT. This CDR3 comprises 13 residues. The CDR3 sequence is CASGRPSYNEQFF.

J is TRBJ2-7 and V is TRBV20-1; TCRdb reports TRBD1, a call that lacks DNA to check it against. The length of the CDR3 is 13 residues. Looked up from germline, CDR1 is DFQATT and CDR2 is SNEGSKA (reference sequence). The CDR3 is CGAGDSPAYEQYF.

The chain is built from TRBV20-1 and TRBJ2-1; the TCRdb D gene call, TRBD2, has no DNA to confirm it. Per the germline V gene, CDR1 is DFQATT and CDR2 is SNEGSKA (reference sequence). The CDR3 runs to 15 residues. CDR3 residues: CSAKNGRMLDNEQFF.

V is TRBV5-1 and J is TRBJ1-1; TCRdb designates TRBD1, a call that cannot be tested without DNA. This CDR3 is built from 15 residues. Germline V gene sequence: CDR1 SGHRS, CDR2 YFSETQ. This CDR3 is CASSWGQGASTEAFF.